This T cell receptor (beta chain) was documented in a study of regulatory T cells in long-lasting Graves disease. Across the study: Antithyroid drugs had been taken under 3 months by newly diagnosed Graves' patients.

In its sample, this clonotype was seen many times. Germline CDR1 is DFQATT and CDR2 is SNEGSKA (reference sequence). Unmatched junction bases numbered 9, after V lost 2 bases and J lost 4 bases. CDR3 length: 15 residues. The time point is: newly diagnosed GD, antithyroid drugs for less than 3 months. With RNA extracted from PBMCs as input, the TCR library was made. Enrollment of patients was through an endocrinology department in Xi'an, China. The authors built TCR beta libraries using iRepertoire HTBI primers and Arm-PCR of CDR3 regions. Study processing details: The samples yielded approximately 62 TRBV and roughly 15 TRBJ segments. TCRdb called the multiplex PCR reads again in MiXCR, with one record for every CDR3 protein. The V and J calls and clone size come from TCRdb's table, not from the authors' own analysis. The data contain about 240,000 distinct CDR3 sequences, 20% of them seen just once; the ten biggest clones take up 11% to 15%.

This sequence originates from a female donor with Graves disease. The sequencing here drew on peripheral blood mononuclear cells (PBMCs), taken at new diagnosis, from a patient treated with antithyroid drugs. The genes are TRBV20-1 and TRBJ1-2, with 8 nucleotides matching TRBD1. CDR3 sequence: CSARSWGDRSYGYTF. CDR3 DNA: TGCAGTGCTAGATCTTGGGGGGACAGGTCCTATGGCTACACCTTC.